The text below deals with one TCR beta chain. Its antigen is still unknown. These data are taken from a study of T cells after yellow fever vaccination. The study, taken as a whole, reports: There was a small share of clonotypes that showed up in both the CD4 and CD8 compartments. Most clones from primary vaccination were detected again post-booster (roughly 96% CD4, about 88% CD8). A weaker secondary response peaked on day 5, the primary on day 15.

The study made its TCR cDNA through 5'RACE template switching. That step introduced a universal primer site along with UMIs. In TCRdb, the 5' RACE reads were re-called with MiXCR into one record per CDR3 protein. The repertoire holds fewer than 350,000 distinct CDR3 sequences, 8.5% to 10% seen once, with over 15% in the top ten. The input for sequencing was PBMCs, taken on the day of the first yellow fever vaccination. The receptor's source is a young man who received the YFV17D yellow fever vaccine.

DNA for the CDR3: TGCAGCGTTGAACGCGGACTAGCGGCGCAAGAGACCCAGTACTTC. It yields the protein CSVERGLAAQETQYF. This chain joins TRBV29-1 and TRBJ2-5, with TRBD2 identical over 10 bases. In germline, CDR1 is SQVTM, CDR2 ANQGSEA. Trimming took 2 bases from V and 2 from J; bases not matched to a gene: 5. The CDR3 has 15 residues. Full variable domain (outside the CDR3, taken from reference TRBV29-1 and TRBJ2-5): SAVISQKPSRDICQRGTSLTIQCQVDSQVTMMFWYRQQPGQSLTLIATANQGSEATYESGFVIDKFPISRPNLTFSTLTVSNMSPEDSSIYLCSVERGLAAQETQYFGPGTRLLVL.